Listed below are T cell receptor beta chains from one sample, sequenced in a study of identical twins. TCRdb re-called the 5' RACE reads with MiXCR, one entry per CDR3 protein. The sample lists 230,000 or so distinct CDR3 sequences, approximately 8.3% occurring once. A further study also used this sample, focusing on yellow fever vaccine responses in identical twins.

Sequencing was carried out using CD8+ T cells sorted from blood. The receptors here all came from a woman between 18 and 29 years old in good health. Each CDR3 is given with its conserved first and last residue. D genes are given only for firm matches. Part of the rows lack a size; the others show once, few, many or a class for expanded clones.

V gene	D gene	clone size	J gene	CDR3 DNA	CDR3 protein
TRBV5-6	TRBD2	NA	TRBJ2-1	TGTGCCAGCAGCTTGTATGAACCGACTAGCGGGAGCCTCAATGAGCAGTTCTTC	CASSLYEPTSGSLNEQFF
TRBV2	NA	NA	TRBJ2-7	TGTGCCAGCGATCCGGGACAAACTCTCCAAGGGGAGCAGTACTTC	CASDPGQTLQGEQYF
TRBV20-1	TRBD2	few	TRBJ2-7	TGCAGTGCTAGAAGTCTAGCGGGACCTACCTACGAGCAGTACTTC	CSARSLAGPTYEQYF
TRBV27	NA	NA	TRBJ2-2	TGTGCCAGCAGTTTTGGGACTTTTTGGAACACCGGGGAGCTGTTTTTT	CASSFGTFWNTGELFF
TRBV7-7	NA	few	TRBJ2-7	TGTGCTAGCAGTTTCGAACCTTCAGATGGGGAGCAGTACTTC	CASSFEPSDGEQYF
TRBV11-2	TRBD2	NA	TRBJ2-3	TGTGCCAGCAGCTGGCCACTGGGACTAGCGGGGGGTAGCACAGATACGCAGTATTTT	CASSWPLGLAGGSTDTQYF
TRBV7-9	TRBD1	NA	TRBJ2-7	TGTGCCAGCAGCTTTATGGGGTCCGGGACAGGTCCCTACGAGCAGTACTTC	CASSFMGSGTGPYEQYF
TRBV7-9	NA	many	TRBJ2-7	TGTGCCAGCAGCCCCCGGACAGCCTACGAGCAGTACTTC	CASSPRTAYEQYF
TRBV12-3/TRBV12-4	TRBD1	NA	TRBJ2-5	TGTGCCAGCAGCCACTCAGGGGGCGTAGAGACCCAGTACTTC	CASSHSGGVETQYF
TRBV5-1	NA	many	TRBJ1-6	TGCGCCAGCAGCTCCGGACAGTTCAGGTCACCCCTCCACTTT	CASSSGQFRSPLHF
TRBV11-1	TRBD1	few	TRBJ2-5	TGTGCCAGCAGCCACCGACAGGGGGCGGAGACCCAGTACTTC	CASSHRQGAETQYF